This is a list of T cell receptor beta chains from one sample in a study of T cell changes during pregnancy in multiple sclerosis. The data were produced by immunoSEQ multiplex PCR, yet TCRdb's version contains in-frame clones alone and is incomplete. There are roughly 30,000 clones in the sample; 70% to 90% occur only once, and 8% lies in the top ten. The sample here was CD8+ T cells from peripheral blood mononuclear cells, taken before pregnancy. Receptors were obtained from a female donor with multiple sclerosis, enrolled in a pregnancy study. Both conserved end residues are part of each CDR3. The order of the fields is V gene, clone size, J gene, D gene, CDR3 protein, CDR3 DNA. A D gene is named only where the DNA matches it firmly. The size of a clone is reported for some rows only, either as once, few or many, or as a class for expanded clones.

TRBV28,.,TRBJ2-3,.,CASSLMGLPGTDTQYF,TGTGCCAGCAGTTTAATGGGACTGCCCGGGACAGATACGCAGTATTTT
TRBV6-1,.,TRBJ2-3,.,CASSEALWSSTDTQYF,TGTGCCAGCAGTGAAGCGCTATGGTCTAGCACAGATACGCAGTATTTT
TRBV15,.,TRBJ1-1,.,CATSLRGGGEASF,TGTGCCACCAGTCTCCGCGGGGGGGGAGAAGCTTCCTTT
TRBV4-3,.,TRBJ2-7,.,CASSQVLGGRDGEGDPYEQYF,TGCGCCAGCAGCCAAGTTCTTGGAGGCCGAGATGGGGAGGGGGATCCCTACGAGCAGTACTTC
TRBV10-2,.,TRBJ1-3,TRBD1,CASSAGTDYSGNTIYF,TGCGCCAGCAGCGCCGGGACAGATTACTCTGGAAACACCATATATTTT
TRBV5-6,.,TRBJ1-2,.,CASSSETEYYGYTF,TGTGCCAGCAGCTCGGAGACAGAATACTACGGCTACACCTTC
TRBV6-4,once,TRBJ2-3,TRBD2,CASSELAGSTDTQYF,TGTGCCAGCAGTGAACTAGCGGGGAGCACAGATACGCAGTATTTT
TRBV6-6,.,TRBJ1-2,.,CASSFDRAYGYTF,TGTGCCAGCAGCTTCGACAGAGCCTATGGCTACACCTTC
TRBV11-2,once,TRBJ1-1,.,CASSDREGSGAMNTEAFF,TGTGCCAGCAGCGATAGGGAGGGGTCAGGGGCTATGAACACTGAAGCTTTCTTT
TRBV29-1,.,TRBJ2-5,TRBD1,CSASDRGIYQETQYF,TGCAGCGCCTCTGACAGGGGGATTTACCAAGAGACCCAGTACTTC
TRBV28,.,TRBJ1-3,TRBD1,CASSLTGEAYTIYF,TGTGCCAGCAGTTTGACAGGGGAGGCGTACACCATATATTTT
TRBV7-3,.,TRBJ2-3,.,CASSLSREDTQYF,TGTGCCAGCAGCTTAAGCCGGGAGGATACGCAGTATTTT
TRBV9,.,TRBJ1-3,.,CASSPPVSGNTIYF,TGTGCCAGCAGCCCACCGGTCTCTGGAAACACCATATATTTT
TRBV6-4,.,TRBJ2-3,TRBD2,CASSRLAGGPDTQYF,TGTGCCAGCAGTCGACTAGCGGGGGGGCCAGATACGCAGTATTTT
TRBV28,.,TRBJ2-1,TRBD2,CASSLFAGGRSYNEQFF,TGTGCCAGCAGTTTATTCGCGGGGGGGCGGTCCTACAATGAGCAGTTCTTC
TRBV4-1,.,TRBJ2-3,.,CASSRSTPGHRTDTQYF,TGCGCCAGCAGCCGATCCACCCCGGGACACCGCACAGATACGCAGTATTTT
TRBV4-3,.,TRBJ1-3,.,CASSRLTGHPNLSGNTIYF,TGCGCCAGCAGCCGGCTTACAGGTCACCCGAATCTCTCTGGAAACACCATATATTTT
TRBV19,.,TRBJ2-7,.,CASSLKGVGEQYF,TGTGCCAGTAGCCTTAAGGGGGTGGGAGAGCAGTACTTC
TRBV5-5,.,TRBJ1-5,TRBD1,CASSSQGNQPQHF,TGTGCCAGCAGCTCACAGGGGAATCAGCCCCAGCATTTT
TRBV28,.,TRBJ1-6,.,CTSTSTYNSPLHF,TGTACCAGCACGTCAACTTATAATTCACCCCTCCACTTT
TRBV6-1,few,TRBJ1-1,TRBD1,CASSVHVDRATTEAFF,TGTGCCAGCAGTGTTCACGTAGACAGGGCCACAACTGAAGCTTTCTTT
TRBV6-5,.,TRBJ2-7,.,CASSYSIGQSSYEQYF,TGTGCCAGCAGTTACTCTATTGGACAGAGCTCCTACGAGCAGTACTTC
TRBV27,once,TRBJ2-4,.,CASSEGWGKNIQYF,TGTGCCAGCTCGGAGGGTTGGGGCAAAAACATTCAGTACTTC
TRBV27,once,TRBJ1-2,TRBD1,CASSLGTGYGYTF,TGTGCCAGCAGCCTAGGGACAGGATATGGCTACACCTTC
TRBV19,.,TRBJ1-6,.,CASSIGQWNSPLHF,TGTGCCAGTAGTATCGGACAGTGGAATTCACCCCTCCACTTT
TRBV30,.,TRBJ2-3,TRBD1,CAWSVLIFSGQGEEDTQYF,TGTGCCTGGAGTGTACTTATTTTCTCTGGACAGGGAGAAGAAGATACGCAGTATTTT
TRBV2,.,TRBJ1-2,TRBD1,CASSQGQGYGYTF,TGTGCCAGCAGTCAGGGACAGGGTTATGGCTACACCTTC
TRBV4-3,once,TRBJ1-1,.,CASSQGGEGNTEAFF,TGCGCCAGCAGCCAGGGAGGTGAGGGTAACACTGAAGCTTTCTTT
TRBV9,.,TRBJ2-1,TRBD1,CASSERGTGSFNEQFF,TGTGCCAGCAGCGAACGGGGGACAGGGTCATTTAATGAGCAGTTCTTC
TRBV30,.,TRBJ1-1,.,CAWSGGFGTEAFF,TGTGCCTGGAGCGGGGGGTTTGGCACTGAAGCTTTCTTT
TRBV5-4,.,TRBJ1-6,.,CASSLTGFNSPLHF,TGTGCCAGCAGCTTGACAGGGTTTAATTCACCCCTCCACTTT
TRBV6-5,.,TRBJ2-7,.,CASSYSTGTRIYEQYF,TGTGCCAGCAGTTACTCTACCGGGACAAGAATCTACGAGCAGTACTTC
TRBV13,.,TRBJ2-1,TRBD1,CASSFIGQGGYNEQFF,TGTGCCAGCAGCTTCATCGGACAGGGCGGGTACAATGAGCAGTTCTTC
TRBV11-2,.,TRBJ2-7,.,CASSSKQGDDEQYF,TGTGCCAGCAGCTCAAAACAGGGCGACGACGAGCAGTACTTC
TRBV19,few,TRBJ1-1,TRBD1,CASLGQGAESTEAFF,TGTGCCAGTCTAGGACAGGGGGCTGAAAGCACTGAAGCTTTCTTT
TRBV9,.,TRBJ1-2,TRBD1,CASSRQGNYGYTF,TGTGCCAGCAGCCGACAGGGGAACTATGGCTACACCTTC
TRBV27,.,TRBJ1-2,.,CASSLLAGVAYGYTF,TGTGCCAGCAGTTTACTGGCAGGGGTAGCCTATGGCTACACCTTC
TRBV7-9,.,TRBJ1-4,.,CASSPWGGTNEKLFF,TGTGCCAGCAGCCCGTGGGGGGGCACTAATGAAAAACTGTTTTTT
TRBV6-1,.,TRBJ1-5,.,CASSDARGWPQHF,TGTGCCAGCAGCGATGCCCGGGGGTGGCCCCAGCATTTT
TRBV27,.,TRBJ2-7,.,CASSPGTVLEQYF,TGTGCCAGCAGCCCCGGGACTGTATTGGAGCAGTACTTC
TRBV19,.,TRBJ2-7,TRBD2,CASSSGGLAGTFEQYF,TGTGCCAGTAGTTCGGGAGGACTAGCGGGTACTTTCGAGCAGTACTTC
TRBV13,.,TRBJ1-2,.,CASSPGWAELGNYGYTF,TGTGCCAGCAGCCCTGGGTGGGCAGAGTTGGGTAACTATGGCTACACCTTC
TRBV30,.,TRBJ1-2,.,CAWSVPKHHRGYTF,TGTGCCTGGAGTGTACCAAAGCATCATCGTGGCTACACCTTC
TRBV4-3,.,TRBJ2-6,.,CASSLSLSSGANVLTF,TGCGCCAGCAGCCTATCCCTGTCTTCTGGGGCCAACGTCCTGACTTTC
TRBV27,.,TRBJ1-1,.,CASSLVGETEAFF,TGTGCCAGCAGTTTAGTGGGAGAGACTGAAGCTTTCTTT
TRBV7-6,.,TRBJ2-7,.,CASSSYRDAEQYF,TGTGCCAGCAGCTCCTACAGGGACGCCGAGCAGTACTTC